This T cell receptor (beta chain) was identified during a study of cytomegalovirus exposure and HLA in healthy donors. A word on this clone: Antigen: not known.

Study-level findings and limits: Most TCR sequences were rare, but some public TCRs occurred in many donors. Prior analysis indicated that the majority of TCR beta V segments exhibited productivity approximately 90% or approximately 30% of the time. With later analysis, a missense DCLRE1C variant became linked to TCR beta V- and J-gene trimming.

At sampling all donors were nominally healthy, likely with unrecorded immune exposures. The PCR made use of 60 Vbeta and 13 Jbeta primers. Data came from immunoSEQ multiplex PCR; TCRdb stores just in-frame clones and leaves some out. The repertoire holds under 150,000 clones, with 75% to 85% as singletons. The CDR3 is 13 amino acids. Germline V CDR1 and CDR2: SGHRS, YFSETQ. Deletions cut 0 bases from V and 12 bases from J, with 13 bases between. Sequencing used PBMCs. This sequence was found in a woman aged 40 to 55 in good health and CMV-seropositive. The chain combines TRBV5-1 with TRBJ2-1; D possibly corresponds to TRBD1 (7 bases). The chain's CDR3 is CASSLAPGGRQFF. CDR3 sequence (DNA): TGCGCCAGCAGCTTGGCCCCAGGGGGGAGGCAGTTCTTC.